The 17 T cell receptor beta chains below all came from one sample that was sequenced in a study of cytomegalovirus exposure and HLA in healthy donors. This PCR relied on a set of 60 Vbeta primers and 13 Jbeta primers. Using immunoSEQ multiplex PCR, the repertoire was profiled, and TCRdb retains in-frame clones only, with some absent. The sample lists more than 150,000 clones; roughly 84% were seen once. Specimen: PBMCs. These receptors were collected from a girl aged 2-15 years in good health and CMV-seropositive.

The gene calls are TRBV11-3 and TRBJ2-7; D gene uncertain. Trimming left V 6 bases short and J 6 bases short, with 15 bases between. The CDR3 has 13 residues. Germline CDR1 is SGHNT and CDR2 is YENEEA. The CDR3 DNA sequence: TGTGCCAGCAGTTCGACCCGCACGGGCGAGCAGTACTTC. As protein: CASSSTRTGEQYF.

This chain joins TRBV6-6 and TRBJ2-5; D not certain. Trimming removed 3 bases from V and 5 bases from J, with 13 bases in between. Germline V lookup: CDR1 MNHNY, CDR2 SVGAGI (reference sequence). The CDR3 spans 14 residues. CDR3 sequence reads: CASSYGGQAETQYF. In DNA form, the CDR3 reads TGTGCCAGCAGTTATGGTGGGCAGGCCGAGACCCAGTACTTC.

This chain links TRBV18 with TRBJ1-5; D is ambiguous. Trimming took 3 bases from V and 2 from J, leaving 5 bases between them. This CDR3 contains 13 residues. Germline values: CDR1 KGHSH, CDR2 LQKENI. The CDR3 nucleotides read TGTGCCAGCTCACCTAGTGGCAATCAGCCCCAGCATTTT. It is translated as CASSPSGNQPQHF.

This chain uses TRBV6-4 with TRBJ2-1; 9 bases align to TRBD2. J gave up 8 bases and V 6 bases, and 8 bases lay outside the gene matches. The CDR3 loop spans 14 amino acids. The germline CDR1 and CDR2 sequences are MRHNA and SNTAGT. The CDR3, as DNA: TGTGCCAGCAGCGCCGGGACTAGCTCAGATGAGCAGTTCTTC. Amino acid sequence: CASSAGTSSDEQFF.

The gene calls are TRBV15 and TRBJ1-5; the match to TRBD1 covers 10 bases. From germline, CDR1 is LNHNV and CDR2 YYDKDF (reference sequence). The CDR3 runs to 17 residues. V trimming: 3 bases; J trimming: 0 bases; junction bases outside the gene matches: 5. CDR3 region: CATSSRDRGYSNQPQHF. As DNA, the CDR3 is TGTGCCACCAGCAGCCGGGACAGGGGCTATAGCAATCAGCCCCAGCATTTT.

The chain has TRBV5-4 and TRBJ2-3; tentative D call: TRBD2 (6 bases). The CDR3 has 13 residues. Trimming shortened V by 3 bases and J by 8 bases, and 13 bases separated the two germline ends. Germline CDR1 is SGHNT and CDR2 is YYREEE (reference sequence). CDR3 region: CASSYAGTGTQYF. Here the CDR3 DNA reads TGTGCCAGCAGCTACGCGGGAACCGGTACGCAGTATTTT.

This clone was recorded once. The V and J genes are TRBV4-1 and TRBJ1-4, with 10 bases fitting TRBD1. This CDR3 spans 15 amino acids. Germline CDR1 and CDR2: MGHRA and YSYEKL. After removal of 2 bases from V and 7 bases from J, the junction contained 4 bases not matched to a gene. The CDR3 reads CASSQMDRGGEKLFF. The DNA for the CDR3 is TGCGCCAGCAGCCAAATGGACAGGGGGGGTGAAAAACTGTTTTTT.

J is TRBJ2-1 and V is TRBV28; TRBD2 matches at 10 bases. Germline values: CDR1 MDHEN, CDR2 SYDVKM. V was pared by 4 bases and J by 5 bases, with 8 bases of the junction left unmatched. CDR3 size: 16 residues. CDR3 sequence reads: CASSWGSGRVNNEQFF. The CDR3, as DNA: TGTGCCAGCAGTTGGGGGAGCGGGAGGGTAAACAATGAGCAGTTCTTC.

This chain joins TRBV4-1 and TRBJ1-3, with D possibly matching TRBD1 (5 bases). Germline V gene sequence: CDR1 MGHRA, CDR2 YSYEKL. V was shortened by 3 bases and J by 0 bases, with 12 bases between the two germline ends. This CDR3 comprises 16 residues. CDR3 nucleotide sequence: TGCGCCAGCAGCCAGGGGCACGAAGGCTCTGGAAACACCATATATTTT. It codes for CASSQGHEGSGNTIYF.

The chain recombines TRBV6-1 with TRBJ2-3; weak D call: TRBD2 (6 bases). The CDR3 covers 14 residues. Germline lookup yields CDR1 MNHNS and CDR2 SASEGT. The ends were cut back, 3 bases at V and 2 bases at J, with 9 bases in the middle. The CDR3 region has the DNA TGTGCCAGCAGTGAGGCGGGATACACAGATACGCAGTATTTT. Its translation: CASSEAGYTDTQYF.

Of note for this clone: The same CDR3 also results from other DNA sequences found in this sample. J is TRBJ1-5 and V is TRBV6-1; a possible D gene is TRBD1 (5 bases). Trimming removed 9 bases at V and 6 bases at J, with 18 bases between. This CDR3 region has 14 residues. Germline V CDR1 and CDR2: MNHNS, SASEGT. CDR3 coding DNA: TGTGCCAGTACCAGGGTCATTCTTGTTCAGCCCCAGCATTTT. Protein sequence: CASTRVILVQPQHF.

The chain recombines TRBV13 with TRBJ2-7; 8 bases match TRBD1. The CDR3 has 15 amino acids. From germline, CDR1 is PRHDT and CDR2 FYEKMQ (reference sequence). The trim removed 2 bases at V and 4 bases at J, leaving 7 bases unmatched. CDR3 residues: CASSLFQGASYEQYF. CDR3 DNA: TGTGCCAGCAGCTTATTCCAGGGGGCGTCTTACGAGCAGTACTTC.

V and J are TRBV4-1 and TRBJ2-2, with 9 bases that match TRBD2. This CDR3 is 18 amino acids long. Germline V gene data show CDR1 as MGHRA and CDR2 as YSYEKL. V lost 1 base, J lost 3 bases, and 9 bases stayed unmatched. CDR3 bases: TGCGCCAGCAGCCAAGTTCTGCGGGGGGGCCTGGACACCGGGGAGCTGTTTTTT. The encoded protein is CASSQVLRGGLDTGELFF.

CDR3: CASSNPGVGTEYEQYF. The CDR3 nucleotides read TGTGCCAGCAGTAACCCGGGGGTGGGGACTGAATACGAGCAGTACTTC. The chain carries TRBV2 and TRBJ2-7, with D maybe TRBD2 (6 bases). The CDR3 covers 16 residues. Trimming pared 5 bases from V and 4 bases from J, leaving 21 bases between. The germline V gene has CDR1 SNHLY and CDR2 FYNNEI.

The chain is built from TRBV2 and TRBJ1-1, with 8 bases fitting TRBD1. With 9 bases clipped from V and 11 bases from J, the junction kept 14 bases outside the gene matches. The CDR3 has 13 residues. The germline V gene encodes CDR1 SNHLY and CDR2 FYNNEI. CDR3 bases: TGTGCCAGTGCCCAGGGGACAGGTTGTTGGGCTTTCTTT. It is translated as CASAQGTGCWAFF.

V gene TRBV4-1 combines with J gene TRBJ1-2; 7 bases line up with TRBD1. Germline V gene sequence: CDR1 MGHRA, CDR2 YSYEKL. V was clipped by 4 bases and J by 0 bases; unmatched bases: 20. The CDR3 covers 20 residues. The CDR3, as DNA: TGCGCCAGCAGCCTTAAAGAGAGTAAGGGGGCGATTTCAGCTAACTATGGCTACACCTTC. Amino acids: CASSLKESKGAISANYGYTF.

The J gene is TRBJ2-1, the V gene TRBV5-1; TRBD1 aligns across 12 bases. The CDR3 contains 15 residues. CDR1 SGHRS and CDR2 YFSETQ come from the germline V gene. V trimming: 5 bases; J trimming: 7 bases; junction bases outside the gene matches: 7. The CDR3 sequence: CASSPGQGARNEQFF. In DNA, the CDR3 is TGCGCCAGCAGTCCGGGACAGGGGGCAAGAAATGAGCAGTTCTTC.